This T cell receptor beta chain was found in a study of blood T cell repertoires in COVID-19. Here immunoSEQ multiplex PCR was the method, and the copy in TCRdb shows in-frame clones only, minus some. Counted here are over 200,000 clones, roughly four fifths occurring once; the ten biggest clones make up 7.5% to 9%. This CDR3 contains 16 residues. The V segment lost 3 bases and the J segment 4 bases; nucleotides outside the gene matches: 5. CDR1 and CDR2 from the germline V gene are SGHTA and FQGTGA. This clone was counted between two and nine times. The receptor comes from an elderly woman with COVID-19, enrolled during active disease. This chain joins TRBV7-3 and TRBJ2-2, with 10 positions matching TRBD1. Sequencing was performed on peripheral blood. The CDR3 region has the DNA TGTGCCAGCAGCTTGACAGGGGGCATGGGCACCGGGGAGCTGTTTTTT. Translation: CASSLTGGMGTGELFF.